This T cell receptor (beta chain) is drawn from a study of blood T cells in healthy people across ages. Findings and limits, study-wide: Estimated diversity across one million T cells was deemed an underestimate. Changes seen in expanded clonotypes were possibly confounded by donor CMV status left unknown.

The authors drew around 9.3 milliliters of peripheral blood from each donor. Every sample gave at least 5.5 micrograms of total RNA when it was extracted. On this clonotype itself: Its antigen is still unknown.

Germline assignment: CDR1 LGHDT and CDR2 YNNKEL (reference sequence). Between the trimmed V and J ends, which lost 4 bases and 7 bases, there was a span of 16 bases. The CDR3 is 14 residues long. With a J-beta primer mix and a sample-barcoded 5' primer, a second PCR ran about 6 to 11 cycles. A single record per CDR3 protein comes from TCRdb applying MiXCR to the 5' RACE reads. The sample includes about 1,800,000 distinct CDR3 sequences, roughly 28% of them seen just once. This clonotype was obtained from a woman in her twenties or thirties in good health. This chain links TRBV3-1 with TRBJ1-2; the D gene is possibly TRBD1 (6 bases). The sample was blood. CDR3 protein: CASSPRTGWVGYTF. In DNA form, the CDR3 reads TGTGCCAGCAGCCCCCGAACAGGGTGGGTTGGCTACACCTTC.